The rows below give T cell receptor beta chains drawn from one sample of a study of blood T cells in healthy people across ages. One entry per CDR3 protein, called by TCRdb with MiXCR from the 5' RACE reads. The sample records almost 800,000 distinct CDR3 sequences, 58% being singletons. The specimen was blood. The receptor source for this set is a man younger than 45 in good health. The CDR3 runs from the conserved cysteine through the conserved F or W. A D gene is named only where the DNA matches it firmly. For some rows the clone size is stated as once, few or many, or as a class when expanded; others skip it.

size: -
J: TRBJ1-1
D: -
V: TRBV28
DNA: TGTGCCAGCAGCTCCTCGGGAAGGCCGAGACCGGAAGCTTTCTTT
CDR3: CASSSSGRPRPEAFF

size: -
J: TRBJ1-2
D: -
V: TRBV2
DNA: TGTGCCAGCAGTGAGCACTATGGCTACACCTTC
CDR3: CASSEHYGYTF

size: -
J: TRBJ1-6
D: -
V: TRBV7-2
DNA: TGTGCCAGCAGCTTAGGCACGGGATATTATAATTCACCCCTCCACTTT
CDR3: CASSLGTGYYNSPLHF

size: once
J: TRBJ2-3
D: TRBD2
V: TRBV20-1
DNA: TGCAGTGCAAGAGATAGCGGGGGGCCCCACGATACGCAGTATTTT
CDR3: CSARDSGGPHDTQYF

size: -
J: TRBJ1-1
D: -
V: TRBV7-8
DNA: TGTGCCAGCAGCCATTCTATGAACACTGAAGCTTTCTTT
CDR3: CASSHSMNTEAFF

size: -
J: TRBJ2-1
D: TRBD1
V: TRBV6-2/TRBV6-3
DNA: TGTGCCAGCATCCGGAGAGCCGGACAGGGCAGGTACAATGAGCAGTTCTTC
CDR3: CASIRRAGQGRYNEQFF

size: -
J: TRBJ1-6
D: -
V: TRBV6-6
DNA: TGTGCCAGCCGCCTTGTCAGGGATAATTCACCCCTCCACTTT
CDR3: CASRLVRDNSPLHF

size: -
J: TRBJ1-2
D: -
V: TRBV6-1
DNA: TGTGCCAGCAGGCCGGGACACCTTAACTATGGCTACACCTTC
CDR3: CASRPGHLNYGYTF

size: few
J: TRBJ1-2
D: -
V: TRBV6-2/TRBV6-3
DNA: TGTGCCAGCAGACCCAGGGACTTACCGTCCTATGGCTACACCTTC
CDR3: CASRPRDLPSYGYTF

size: -
J: TRBJ2-3
D: TRBD2
V: TRBV4-3
DNA: TGCGCCAGCAGCCAAGAGGGGGTTGGTAGCGGGAGAGTTAGCACAGATACGCAGTATTTT
CDR3: CASSQEGVGSGRVSTDTQYF

size: -
J: TRBJ2-7
D: TRBD2
V: TRBV6-5
DNA: TGTGCCAGCAGTCTTGAGAGCGGGAGTGAGGGGTACGAGCAGTACTTC
CDR3: CASSLESGSEGYEQYF

size: -
J: TRBJ2-7
D: -
V: TRBV6-2/TRBV6-3
DNA: TGTGCCAGCAGCCTACTCTCCAACGAGCAGTACTTC
CDR3: CASSLLSNEQYF

size: once
J: TRBJ2-7
D: TRBD1
V: TRBV7-2
DNA: TGTGCCAGCAGCTTAGCCGGGACAGGGACGGTCGAGCAGTACTTC
CDR3: CASSLAGTGTVEQYF

size: -
J: TRBJ1-2
D: -
V: TRBV10-3
DNA: TGTGCCATCAGTGAGTCGAGGGACGGCCCTGCCTCTGGGGGCTACACCTTC
CDR3: CAISESRDGPASGGYTF

size: -
J: TRBJ2-3
D: -
V: TRBV6-5
DNA: TGTGCCAGTAGTTCCCCCCGAGTAACAGATACGCAGTATTTT
CDR3: CASSSPRVTDTQYF

size: -
J: TRBJ2-1
D: -
V: TRBV3-1
DNA: TGTGCCAGCAGCCAAGCTAGCGTTGGTGAGCAGTTCTTC
CDR3: CASSQASVGEQFF

size: -
J: TRBJ1-2
D: -
V: TRBV12-3/TRBV12-4
DNA: TGTGCCACCAAACCGGGGGCGAACTATGGCTACACCTTC
CDR3: CATKPGANYGYTF

size: -
J: TRBJ2-1
D: -
V: TRBV6-4
DNA: TGTGCCAGCAGTGAGTACTCCTACAATGAGCAGTTCTTC
CDR3: CASSEYSYNEQFF

size: -
J: TRBJ2-5
D: -
V: TRBV13
DNA: TGTGCCAGCACCTGGAAGCAGGGGGGGCAAGAGACCCAGTACTTC
CDR3: CASTWKQGGQETQYF

size: -
J: TRBJ2-7
D: -
V: TRBV11-3
DNA: TGTGCCAGCAGCTTAGTAGGAGGGCTCGTCCCAGGGTTATACGAGCAGTACTTC
CDR3: CASSLVGGLVPGLYEQYF

size: -
J: TRBJ2-5
D: -
V: TRBV7-2
DNA: TGTGCCAGCAGCTTAACCGCGGGTGCCGGCGAGACCCAGTACTTC
CDR3: CASSLTAGAGETQYF

size: few
J: TRBJ2-5
D: TRBD2
V: TRBV20-1
DNA: TGCAGTGCTAGGGACATGACTAGCGGGAGAGAGACCCAGTACTTC
CDR3: CSARDMTSGRETQYF

size: few
J: TRBJ2-1
D: -
V: TRBV9
DNA: TGTGCCAGCAGCCCAAAGGGGGGGCTAGCGGAGTACAATGAGCAGTTCTTC
CDR3: CASSPKGGLAEYNEQFF

size: once
J: TRBJ2-4
D: -
V: TRBV6-5
DNA: TGTGCCAGCAGCTCAAACAGGGTTATCGAGTACTTC
CDR3: CASSSNRVIEYF

size: -
J: TRBJ1-1
D: TRBD1
V: TRBV10-3
DNA: TGTGCCTCAACGGGACAGCTGCCCACTGAAGCTTTCTTT
CDR3: CASTGQLPTEAFF

size: few
J: TRBJ2-3
D: -
V: TRBV5-6
DNA: TGTGCCAGCGGGGACAACACAGATACGCAGTATTTT
CDR3: CASGDNTDTQYF

size: -
J: TRBJ2-7
D: -
V: TRBV20-1
DNA: TGCAGTGCTCCCCTCGGTCTTGCCCAGTACTTC
CDR3: CSAPLGLAQYF

size: few
J: TRBJ2-1
D: TRBD2
V: TRBV29-1
DNA: TGCAGCGTTGCCTTAGTGACTAGCGCGATACAGTTCTTC
CDR3: CSVALVTSAIQFF

size: once
J: TRBJ2-5
D: -
V: TRBV6-2/TRBV6-3
DNA: TGTGCCAGCAGTTACACCGATCTAATGCAGTACTTC
CDR3: CASSYTDLMQYF

size: -
J: TRBJ2-7
D: -
V: TRBV7-9
DNA: TGTGCCAGCAGCTCCTACGGATCACACTACGAGCAGTACTTC
CDR3: CASSSYGSHYEQYF

size: -
J: TRBJ2-5
D: TRBD2
V: TRBV29-1
DNA: TGCAGCGTCGGTGGACTAGCGGGAGTTCGGGAGACCCAGTACTTC
CDR3: CSVGGLAGVRETQYF

size: -
J: TRBJ2-1
D: TRBD2
V: TRBV29-1
DNA: TGCAGCGTTGATGAGACTAGCGGGAGTGAGCAGTTCTTC
CDR3: CSVDETSGSEQFF

size: -
J: TRBJ2-7
D: -
V: TRBV20-1
DNA: TGCAGTGCTAGAGATCTGACAGCCTACGAGCAGTACTTC
CDR3: CSARDLTAYEQYF

size: -
J: TRBJ2-1
D: -
V: TRBV27
DNA: TGTGCCAGCAGTGTAACGGGTGGGTTGAATGAGCAGTTCTTC
CDR3: CASSVTGGLNEQFF

size: few
J: TRBJ1-2
D: -
V: TRBV10-1
DNA: TGCGCCAGCAGTAGTCGTAGCGGTTATGGCTACACCTTC
CDR3: CASSSRSGYGYTF

size: -
J: TRBJ1-2
D: TRBD1
V: TRBV28
DNA: TGTGCCACCCCAGAGGACAGGGGCGAGAACTATGGCTACACCTTC
CDR3: CATPEDRGENYGYTF

size: -
J: TRBJ2-3
D: -
V: TRBV11-2
DNA: TGTGCCAGCAGCTTAAATTTTAGAGCAGATACGCAGTATTTT
CDR3: CASSLNFRADTQYF

size: once
J: TRBJ1-1
D: -
V: TRBV4-3
DNA: TGCGCCAGCAGCCAAGCAATCAGTTGGGAGAACACTGAAGCTTTCTTT
CDR3: CASSQAISWENTEAFF

size: -
J: TRBJ2-1
D: TRBD2
V: TRBV6-2/TRBV6-3
DNA: TGTGCCAGCAGTTACTTAGGACTAGCAAACAATGAGCAGTTCTTC
CDR3: CASSYLGLANNEQFF

size: once
J: TRBJ1-1
D: -
V: TRBV16
DNA: TGTGCCAGCAGCCAATCTTGGTCGGACACTGAAGCTTTCTTT
CDR3: CASSQSWSDTEAFF

size: few
J: TRBJ2-3
D: TRBD1
V: TRBV12-3/TRBV12-4
DNA: TGTGCCAGCAGTTTAGGGACAGGGAACGCAGATACGCAGTATTTT
CDR3: CASSLGTGNADTQYF

size: few
J: TRBJ1-2
D: TRBD1
V: TRBV10-2
DNA: TGCGCCAGCAGACTAGACCCGACAGGGGTCTTTTTTGGCTACACCTTC
CDR3: CASRLDPTGVFFGYTF

size: -
J: TRBJ2-5
D: -
V: TRBV5-5
DNA: TGTGCCAGCAGCGAACTAGCAGAGACCCAGTACTTC
CDR3: CASSELAETQYF

size: few
J: TRBJ2-1
D: -
V: TRBV29-1
DNA: TGCAGCGTTGAAGCCCGTTCAGGAGCGGAAGGTAATGAGCAGTTCTTC
CDR3: CSVEARSGAEGNEQFF

size: few
J: TRBJ2-7
D: -
V: TRBV13
DNA: TGTGCCAGCAGCTTAGGGACCTTGAGGCACGAGCAGTACTTC
CDR3: CASSLGTLRHEQYF

size: -
J: TRBJ2-5
D: -
V: TRBV4-1
DNA: TGCGCCAGCAGCCAAGAAGCGACCTCGTACCAAGAGACCCAGTACTTC
CDR3: CASSQEATSYQETQYF

size: -
J: TRBJ2-5
D: -
V: TRBV7-9
DNA: TGTGTCAGCAGCTTAATTGAGACCCAGTACTTC
CDR3: CVSSLIETQYF

size: few
J: TRBJ2-6
D: -
V: TRBV9
DNA: TGTGCCAGCAGCGCTCGCACAGGGTTCTCTGGGGCCAACGTCCTGACTTTC
CDR3: CASSARTGFSGANVLTF

size: -
J: TRBJ2-7
D: TRBD1
V: TRBV10-3
DNA: TGTGCCATCAGTGACCGGGACAGGGTCCCCTACGAGCAGTACTTC
CDR3: CAISDRDRVPYEQYF

size: few
J: TRBJ2-3
D: -
V: TRBV5-8
DNA: TGTGCCAGCAGCTTGGCCCTGGTAGCAGATACGCAGTATTTT
CDR3: CASSLALVADTQYF